These T cell receptor beta chains were read from a single sample in a study of T cell changes during pregnancy in multiple sclerosis. The data were produced by immunoSEQ multiplex PCR, yet TCRdb's version contains in-frame clones alone and is incomplete. The table has some 40,000 clones, approximately 91% seen once. This specimen was CD8+ T cells from peripheral blood mononuclear cells, taken in the first trimester of pregnancy. These receptors all stem from a female donor with multiple sclerosis, enrolled in a pregnancy study. Both conserved end residues are part of each CDR3. The order of the fields is D gene, J gene, clone size, V gene, CDR3 DNA, CDR3 protein. The D gene is left open where the match is weak. Clone sizes are given selectively: once, few, many, or a class where the clone is expanded.

D: NA; J: TRBJ2-2; size: NA; V: TRBV7-9; DNA: TGTGCCAGCAGCGCGTCACAGGGTCCCGGGGAGCTGTTTTTT; CDR3: CASSASQGPGELFF
D: NA; J: TRBJ1-5; size: NA; V: TRBV5-5; DNA: TGTGCCAGCAGCTTGAGGACAGACAATCAGCCCCAGCATTTT; CDR3: CASSLRTDNQPQHF
D: TRBD1; J: TRBJ2-7; size: NA; V: TRBV4-3; DNA: TGCGCCAGCAGCCGGGGACAGGGTGCTTCCTACGAGCAGTACTTC; CDR3: CASSRGQGASYEQYF
D: NA; J: TRBJ2-4; size: NA; V: TRBV6-5; DNA: TGTGCCACTTACAGTTCCTTAGCCAAAAACATTCAGTACTTC; CDR3: CATYSSLAKNIQYF
D: NA; J: TRBJ1-2; size: NA; V: TRBV4-3; DNA: TGCGCCAGCAGAGGTCACGGGGGTCGAGCCTATGGCTACACCTTC; CDR3: CASRGHGGRAYGYTF
D: NA; J: TRBJ2-7; size: NA; V: TRBV7-2; DNA: TGTGCCAGCAGCTTAAAGTCTAACGAGCAGTACTTC; CDR3: CASSLKSNEQYF
D: NA; J: TRBJ2-3; size: NA; V: TRBV6-1; DNA: TGTGCCAGCAGTGAAAGGTTGGAGGGGGACAGAACAGATACGCAGTATTTT; CDR3: CASSERLEGDRTDTQYF
D: NA; J: TRBJ1-1; size: NA; V: TRBV11-2; DNA: TGTGCCAGCAGCTTAAGGGGGAGTAGAGCTGAAGCTTTCTTT; CDR3: CASSLRGSRAEAFF
D: NA; J: TRBJ1-3; size: NA; V: TRBV18; DNA: TGTGCCAGCTCCCGAAAATGGGGGCCCAGGGGCTCTGGAAACACCATATATTTT; CDR3: CASSRKWGPRGSGNTIYF
D: NA; J: TRBJ2-7; size: NA; V: TRBV4-2; DNA: TGTGCCAGCAGCCCCGGCGGGCGGACCTACGAGCAGTACTTC; CDR3: CASSPGGRTYEQYF
D: NA; J: TRBJ1-2; size: NA; V: TRBV6-5; DNA: TGTGCCAGCAGTTACTCCGACGGGGATGGCTACACCTTC; CDR3: CASSYSDGDGYTF
D: TRBD2; J: TRBJ2-1; size: NA; V: TRBV6-6; DNA: TGTGCCACCGGGGGGGCCAGAGATGAGCAGTTCTTC; CDR3: CATGGARDEQFF
D: NA; J: TRBJ2-5; size: NA; V: TRBV7-3; DNA: TGTGCCAGCAGCTTAATCGCGGGGCAACAAGAGACCCAGTACTTC; CDR3: CASSLIAGQQETQYF
D: NA; J: TRBJ2-7; size: NA; V: TRBV29-1; DNA: TGCAGCGTCCTCACAGGGATATCCTACGAGCAGTACTTC; CDR3: CSVLTGISYEQYF
D: NA; J: TRBJ1-5; size: once; V: TRBV30; DNA: TGTGCCTGGAAATCAGGGTCCAGCAATCAGCCCCAGCATTTT; CDR3: CAWKSGSSNQPQHF
D: NA; J: TRBJ2-5; size: NA; V: TRBV13; DNA: TGTGCCAGCAGGGATGGGTATAGCGGACGGGCAGAGACCCAGTACTTC; CDR3: CASRDGYSGRAETQYF
D: NA; J: TRBJ2-7; size: NA; V: TRBV4-3; DNA: TGCGCCAGCAGCCAAGGTACAGAAAACTACGAGCAGTACTTC; CDR3: CASSQGTENYEQYF
D: NA; J: TRBJ2-7; size: few; V: TRBV7-7; DNA: TGTGCCAGCAGCCCTGGGGGGAGGAGAGGGGACGAGCAGTACTTC; CDR3: CASSPGGRRGDEQYF
D: TRBD2; J: TRBJ2-1; size: NA; V: TRBV18; DNA: TGTGCCAGCTCACCACAGGTTAGCGGGGAGTACAATGAGCAGTTCTTC; CDR3: CASSPQVSGEYNEQFF
D: TRBD1; J: TRBJ1-2; size: NA; V: TRBV4-2; DNA: TGTGCCAGCAGCACAGGGGTAGGTGGCTACACCTTC; CDR3: CASSTGVGGYTF
D: NA; J: TRBJ1-6; size: NA; V: TRBV23-1; DNA: TGCGCCAGCAGTCAACCTAACCAGCAGAGGACAGTGAATAATTCACCCCTCCACTTT; CDR3: CASSQPNQQRTVNNSPLHF
D: TRBD1; J: TRBJ2-2; size: once; V: TRBV28; DNA: TGTGCCAGCAGCCAAGACAGGGGAGCACATTACGGGGAGCTGTTTTTT; CDR3: CASSQDRGAHYGELFF
D: NA; J: TRBJ2-1; size: NA; V: TRBV19; DNA: TGTGCCAGTAGTATAACTAGTAGAAATGAGCAGTTCTTC; CDR3: CASSITSRNEQFF
D: NA; J: TRBJ1-5; size: NA; V: TRBV5-1; DNA: TGCGCCAGCAGCGCGGAGGCGGGTCAGGGCAATCAGCCCCAGCATTTT; CDR3: CASSAEAGQGNQPQHF
D: TRBD2; J: TRBJ2-2; size: NA; V: TRBV6-5; DNA: TGTGCCAGCAGTTACGGGAGCGGGGGAGCCGGGGAGCTGTTTTTT; CDR3: CASSYGSGGAGELFF
D: TRBD2; J: TRBJ2-5; size: NA; V: TRBV2; DNA: TGTGCCAGCAGGGGGGGACGGGGGGGCTCAGAGACCCAGTACTTC; CDR3: CASRGGRGGSETQYF
D: TRBD2; J: TRBJ2-3; size: NA; V: TRBV9; DNA: TGTGCCAGCAGCCCCCCGGGGGGGGAGCACACAGATACGCAGTATTTT; CDR3: CASSPPGGEHTDTQYF
D: TRBD1; J: TRBJ2-7; size: NA; V: TRBV15; DNA: TGTGCCACCAGCAGAGATCCCGGACAGGTTTATTCCTACGAGCAGTACTTC; CDR3: CATSRDPGQVYSYEQYF
D: TRBD2; J: TRBJ2-3; size: NA; V: TRBV6-4; DNA: TGTGCCAGCAGTCGGGGGGGATCCAGTGATACGCAGTATTTT; CDR3: CASSRGGSSDTQYF
D: NA; J: TRBJ2-1; size: NA; V: TRBV27; DNA: TGTGCCAGCAGTTTTGGCGGAAGCTCCTACAATGAGCAGTTCTTC; CDR3: CASSFGGSSYNEQFF
D: NA; J: TRBJ2-3; size: NA; V: TRBV6-4; DNA: TGTGCCAGCAGTATCTCTAGCACAGATACGCAGTATTTT; CDR3: CASSISSTDTQYF
D: TRBD2; J: TRBJ2-3; size: NA; V: TRBV2; DNA: TGTGCCAGCAAAAGGGTAGCGGGGAACACAGATACGCAGTATTTT; CDR3: CASKRVAGNTDTQYF
D: TRBD2; J: TRBJ2-1; size: NA; V: TRBV19; DNA: TGTGCCAGTAGTATTAGCGGGGGTAATAATGAGCAGTTCTTC; CDR3: CASSISGGNNEQFF
D: TRBD1; J: TRBJ1-5; size: NA; V: TRBV19; DNA: TGTGCCAGTAGTATCTCAGGGGGCGAACAGCCCCAGCATTTT; CDR3: CASSISGGEQPQHF
D: NA; J: TRBJ2-1; size: NA; V: TRBV29-1; DNA: TGCAGCGTTGTGGGGGGGGGCGGTGAGCAGTTCTTC; CDR3: CSVVGGGGEQFF
D: NA; J: TRBJ1-4; size: NA; V: TRBV19; DNA: TGTGCCAGTAGTATAGGGAACGGGGAAAAACTGTTTTTT; CDR3: CASSIGNGEKLFF
D: TRBD1; J: TRBJ2-3; size: NA; V: TRBV10-3; DNA: TGTGCCATTCTCCGGACAGGGCAAGATACGCAGTATTTT; CDR3: CAILRTGQDTQYF
D: TRBD2; J: TRBJ2-1; size: NA; V: TRBV7-3; DNA: TGTGCCAGCAGCTTATCGGGGGGAGAACTAAATGAGCAGTTCTTC; CDR3: CASSLSGGELNEQFF
D: TRBD1; J: TRBJ2-7; size: NA; V: TRBV5-6; DNA: TGTGCCAGCAGCATGGGACAGATCTACGAGCAGTACTTC; CDR3: CASSMGQIYEQYF
D: TRBD1; J: TRBJ2-4; size: NA; V: TRBV9; DNA: TGTGCCAGCAGCCCACGGACAGGGGGCGAAAGCATTCAGTACTTC; CDR3: CASSPRTGGESIQYF
D: TRBD2; J: TRBJ2-3; size: NA; V: TRBV19; DNA: TGTGCCAGTAGTATGGAGGCGGGGGGGCCGGATACGCAGTATTTT; CDR3: CASSMEAGGPDTQYF
D: TRBD1; J: TRBJ1-1; size: NA; V: TRBV9; DNA: TGTGCCAGCAGCGACCCGACAGGGGGAATTTGGAACACTGAAGCTTTCTTT; CDR3: CASSDPTGGIWNTEAFF
D: NA; J: TRBJ1-1; size: NA; V: TRBV6-1; DNA: TGTGCCAGCAGTGAAACCGGGGGATGGACTGAAGCTTTCTTT; CDR3: CASSETGGWTEAFF
D: TRBD1; J: TRBJ1-2; size: NA; V: TRBV6-5; DNA: TGTGCCAAAATAAGGGACAGGGCTAACTATGGCTACACCTTC; CDR3: CAKIRDRANYGYTF
D: TRBD1; J: TRBJ1-1; size: NA; V: TRBV13; DNA: TGTGCCACCGGTTCAGGGGGCGCGAACACTGAAGCTTTCTTT; CDR3: CATGSGGANTEAFF
D: NA; J: TRBJ2-7; size: once; V: TRBV9; DNA: TGTGCCAGCAGTACCGGGACTGAGACCTACGAGCAGTACTTC; CDR3: CASSTGTETYEQYF
D: TRBD1; J: TRBJ2-7; size: NA; V: TRBV9; DNA: TGTGCCAGCAGCGCTACAGGGGGCAGCGGCGAGCAGTACTTC; CDR3: CASSATGGSGEQYF
D: NA; J: TRBJ1-5; size: few; V: TRBV4-1; DNA: TGCGCCAGCAGCCACCCCACAGGGCAGTGGAATCAGCCCCAGCATTTT; CDR3: CASSHPTGQWNQPQHF
D: NA; J: TRBJ2-5; size: NA; V: TRBV25-1; DNA: TGTGCCAGCATGCGAGGGCTAGAGACCCAGTACTTC; CDR3: CASMRGLETQYF
D: NA; J: TRBJ2-1; size: NA; V: TRBV7-2; DNA: TGTGCCAGCAGCTTAGTCGGGTGGAATGAGCAGTTCTTC; CDR3: CASSLVGWNEQFF
D: NA; J: TRBJ2-1; size: NA; V: TRBV7-8; DNA: TGTGCCAGCAGCTTAGGAGCTTACAATGAGCAGTTCTTC; CDR3: CASSLGAYNEQFF